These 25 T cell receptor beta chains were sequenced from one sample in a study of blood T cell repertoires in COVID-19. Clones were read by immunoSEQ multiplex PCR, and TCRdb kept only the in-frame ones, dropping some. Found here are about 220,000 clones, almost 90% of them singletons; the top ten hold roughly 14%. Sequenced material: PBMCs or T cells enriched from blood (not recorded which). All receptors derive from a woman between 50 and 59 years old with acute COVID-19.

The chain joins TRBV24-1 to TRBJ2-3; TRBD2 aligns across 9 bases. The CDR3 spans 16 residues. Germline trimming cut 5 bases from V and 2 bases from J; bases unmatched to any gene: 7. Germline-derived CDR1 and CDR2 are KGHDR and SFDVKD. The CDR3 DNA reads TGTGCCACCAGTGGTATCATAGCGGGAGCCACAGATACGCAGTATTTT. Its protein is CATSGIIAGATDTQYF.

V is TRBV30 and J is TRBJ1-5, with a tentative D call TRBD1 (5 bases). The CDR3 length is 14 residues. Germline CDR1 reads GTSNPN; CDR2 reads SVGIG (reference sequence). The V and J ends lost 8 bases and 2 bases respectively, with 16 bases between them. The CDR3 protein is CAGRRPGGNQPQHF. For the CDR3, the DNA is TGTGCCGGACGACGGCCGGGGGGCAATCAGCCCCAGCATTTT.

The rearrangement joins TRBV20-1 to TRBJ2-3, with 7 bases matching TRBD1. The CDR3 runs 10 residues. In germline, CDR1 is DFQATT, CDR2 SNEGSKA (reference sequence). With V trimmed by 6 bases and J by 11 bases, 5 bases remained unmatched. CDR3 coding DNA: TGCAGTGCCCTAAGGGACAGGCAGTATTTT. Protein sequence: CSALRDRQYF.

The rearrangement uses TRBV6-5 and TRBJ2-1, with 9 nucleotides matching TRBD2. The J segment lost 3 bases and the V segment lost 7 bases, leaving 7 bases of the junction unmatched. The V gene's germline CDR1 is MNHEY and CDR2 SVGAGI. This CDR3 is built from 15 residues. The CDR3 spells CASTGGLANYNEQFF. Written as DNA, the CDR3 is TGTGCCAGCACCGGGGGACTAGCAAACTACAATGAGCAGTTCTTC.

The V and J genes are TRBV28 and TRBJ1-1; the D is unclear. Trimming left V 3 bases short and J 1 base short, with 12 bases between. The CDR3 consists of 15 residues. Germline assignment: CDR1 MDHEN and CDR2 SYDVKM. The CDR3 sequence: CASSFLSGGNTEAFF. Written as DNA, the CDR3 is TGTGCCAGCAGTTTCCTGAGTGGAGGGAACACTGAAGCTTTCTTT.

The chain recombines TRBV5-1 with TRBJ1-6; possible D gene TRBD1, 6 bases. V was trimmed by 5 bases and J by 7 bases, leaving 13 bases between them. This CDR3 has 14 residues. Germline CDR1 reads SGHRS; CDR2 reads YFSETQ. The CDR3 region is CASRIGDTNSPLHF. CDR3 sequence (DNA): TGCGCCAGCAGAATCGGGGACACCAATTCACCCCTCCACTTT.

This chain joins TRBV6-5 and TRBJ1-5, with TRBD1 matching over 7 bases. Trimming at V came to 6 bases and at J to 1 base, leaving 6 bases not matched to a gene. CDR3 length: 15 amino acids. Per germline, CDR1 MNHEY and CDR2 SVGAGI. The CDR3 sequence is CASRPTGVSNQPQHF. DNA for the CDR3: TGTGCCAGCAGACCAACAGGGGTAAGCAATCAGCCCCAGCATTTT.

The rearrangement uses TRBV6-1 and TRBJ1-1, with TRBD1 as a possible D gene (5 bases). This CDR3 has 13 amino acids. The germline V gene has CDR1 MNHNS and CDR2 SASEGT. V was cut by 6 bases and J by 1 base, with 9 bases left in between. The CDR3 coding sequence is TGTGCCAGCAGGCCACAGGCGAACACTGAAGCTTTCTTT. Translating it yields CASRPQANTEAFF.

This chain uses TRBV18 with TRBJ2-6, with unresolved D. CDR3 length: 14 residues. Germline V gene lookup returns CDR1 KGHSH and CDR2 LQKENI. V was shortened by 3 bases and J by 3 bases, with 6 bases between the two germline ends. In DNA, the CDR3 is TGTGCCAGCTCACCTATCGGTGGGGCCAACGTCCTGACTTTC. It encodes CASSPIGGANVLTF.

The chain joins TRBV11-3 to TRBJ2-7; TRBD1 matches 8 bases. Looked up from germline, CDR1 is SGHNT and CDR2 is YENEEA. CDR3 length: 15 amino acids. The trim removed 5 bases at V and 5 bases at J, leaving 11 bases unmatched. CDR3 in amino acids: CASSPGPGGKNEQYF. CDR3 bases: TGTGCCAGCAGCCCCGGACCAGGGGGCAAAAACGAGCAGTACTTC.

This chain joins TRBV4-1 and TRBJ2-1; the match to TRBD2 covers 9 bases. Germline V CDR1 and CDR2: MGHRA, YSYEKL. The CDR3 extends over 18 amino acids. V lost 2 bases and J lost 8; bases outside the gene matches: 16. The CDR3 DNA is TGCGCCAGCAGCCAACATCGACTCGGACTAGCGCCTCAACATGAGCAGTTCTTC. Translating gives CASSQHRLGLAPQHEQFF.

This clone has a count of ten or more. The DNA for the CDR3 is TGTGCCAGCAGCACCCGGACAGGGGGCAATGGAAACACCATATATTTT. Translating gives CASSTRTGGNGNTIYF. The chain is built from TRBV9 and TRBJ1-3; 11 positions agree with TRBD1. The CDR3 loop spans 16 amino acids. Germline CDR1 is SGDLS and CDR2 is YYNGEE. V shed 4 bases, J shed 3 bases, and the junction held 6 bases outside the gene matches.

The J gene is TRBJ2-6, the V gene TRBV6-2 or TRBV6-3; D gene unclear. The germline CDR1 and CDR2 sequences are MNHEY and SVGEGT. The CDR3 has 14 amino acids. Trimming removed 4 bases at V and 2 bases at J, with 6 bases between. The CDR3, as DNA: TGTGCCAGCAGTTGGCTGGCTGGGGCCAACGTCCTGACTTTC. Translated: CASSWLAGANVLTF.

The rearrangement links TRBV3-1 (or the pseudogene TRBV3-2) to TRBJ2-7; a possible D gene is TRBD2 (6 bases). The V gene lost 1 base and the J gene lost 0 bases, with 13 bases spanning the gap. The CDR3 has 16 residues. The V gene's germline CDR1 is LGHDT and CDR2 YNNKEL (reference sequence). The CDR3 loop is CASSQGPGLDSYEQYF. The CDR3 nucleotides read TGTGCCAGCAGCCAAGGCCCGGGACTGGACTCCTACGAGCAGTACTTC.

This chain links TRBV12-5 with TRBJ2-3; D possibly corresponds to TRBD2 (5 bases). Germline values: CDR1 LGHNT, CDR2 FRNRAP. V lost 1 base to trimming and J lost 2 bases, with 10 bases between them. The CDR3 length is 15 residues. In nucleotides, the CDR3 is TGTGCTAGTGGTTTGGGGAGGCCCTACACAGATACGCAGTATTTT. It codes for CASGLGRPYTDTQYF. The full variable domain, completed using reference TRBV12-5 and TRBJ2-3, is DARVTQTPRHKVTEMGQEVTMRCQPILGHNTVFWYRQTMMQGLELLAYFRNRAPLDDSGMPKDRFSAEMPDATLATLKIQPSEPRDSAVYFCASGLGRPYTDTQYFGPGTRLTVL.

The CDR3 DNA follows: TGTGCCAGCGGTACAGGGGGCGCCTCTCACTATGGCTACACCTTC. Translating gives CASGTGGASHYGYTF. This chain links TRBV27 with TRBJ1-2; 9 bases map to TRBD1. CDR3 size: 15 residues. With 8 bases clipped from V and 3 bases from J, the junction kept 10 bases outside the gene matches. Germline V lookup: CDR1 MNHEY, CDR2 SMNVEV (reference sequence).

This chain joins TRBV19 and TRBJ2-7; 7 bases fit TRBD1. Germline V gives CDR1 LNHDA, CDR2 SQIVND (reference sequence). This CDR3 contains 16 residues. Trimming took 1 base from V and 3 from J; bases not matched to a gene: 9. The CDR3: CASSIVGQTGHYEQYF. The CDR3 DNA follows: TGTGCCAGTAGTATAGTGGGCCAGACAGGGCACTACGAGCAGTACTTC.

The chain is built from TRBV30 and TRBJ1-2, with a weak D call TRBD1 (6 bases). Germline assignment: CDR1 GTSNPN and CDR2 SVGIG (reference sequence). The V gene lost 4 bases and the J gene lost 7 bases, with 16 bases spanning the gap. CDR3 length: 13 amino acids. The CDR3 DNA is TGTGCCTGGACTCAGGGGCCCTTAGGTGGCTACACCTTC. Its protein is CAWTQGPLGGYTF.

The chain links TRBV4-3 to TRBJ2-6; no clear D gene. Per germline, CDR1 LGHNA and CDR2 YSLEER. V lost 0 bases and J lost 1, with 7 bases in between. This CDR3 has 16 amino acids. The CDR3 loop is CASSQDLNSGANVLTF. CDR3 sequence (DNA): TGCGCCAGCAGCCAAGATCTAAATTCTGGGGCCAACGTCCTGACTTTC.

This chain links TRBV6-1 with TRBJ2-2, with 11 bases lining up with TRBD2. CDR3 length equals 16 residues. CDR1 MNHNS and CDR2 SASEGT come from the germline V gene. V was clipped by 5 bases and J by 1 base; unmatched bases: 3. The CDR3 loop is CASSQGTSGNTGELFF. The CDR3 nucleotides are TGTGCCAGCAGTCAAGGGACTAGCGGGAACACCGGGGAGCTGTTTTTT.

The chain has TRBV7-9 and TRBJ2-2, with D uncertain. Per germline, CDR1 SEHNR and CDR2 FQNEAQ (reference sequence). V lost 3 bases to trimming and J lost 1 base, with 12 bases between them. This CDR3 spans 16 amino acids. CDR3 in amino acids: CASSFLVARNTGELFF. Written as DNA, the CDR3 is TGTGCCAGCAGCTTTTTAGTTGCGAGGAACACCGGGGAGCTGTTTTTT.

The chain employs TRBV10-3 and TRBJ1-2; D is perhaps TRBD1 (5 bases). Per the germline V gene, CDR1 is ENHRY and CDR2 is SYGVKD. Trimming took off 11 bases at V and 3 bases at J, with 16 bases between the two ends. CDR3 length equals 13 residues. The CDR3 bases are TGTGCCGCCGGCGGGGGAAGTGACTATGGCTACACCTTC. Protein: CAAGGGSDYGYTF.

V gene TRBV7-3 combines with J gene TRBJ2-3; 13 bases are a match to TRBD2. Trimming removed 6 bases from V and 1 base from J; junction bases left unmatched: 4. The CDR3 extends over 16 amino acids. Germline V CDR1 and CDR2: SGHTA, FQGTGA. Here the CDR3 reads CASSTGTSGGTDTQYF. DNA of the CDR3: TGTGCCAGCAGTACAGGGACTAGCGGGGGCACAGATACGCAGTATTTT.

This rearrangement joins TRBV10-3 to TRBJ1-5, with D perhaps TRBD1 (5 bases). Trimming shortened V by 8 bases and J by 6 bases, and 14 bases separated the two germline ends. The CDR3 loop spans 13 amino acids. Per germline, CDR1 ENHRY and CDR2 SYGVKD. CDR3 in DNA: TGTGCCATCGGGCAGGGCATCGGTCAGCCCCAGCATTTT. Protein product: CAIGQGIGQPQHF.

The CDR3 DNA reads TGCGCCAGCAGCCAATCTGTCACTTTTAGGGAGCTGTTTTTT. Amino acid sequence: CASSQSVTFRELFF. V gene TRBV4-1 combines with J gene TRBJ2-2, with D unclear. Germline lookup yields CDR1 MGHRA and CDR2 YSYEKL. The CDR3 is made up of 14 amino acids. Trimming removed 2 bases at V and 9 bases at J, with 13 bases between.